These 18 T cell receptor beta chains came from one sample sequenced in a study of blood T cell repertoires in COVID-19. Generated by immunoSEQ multiplex PCR, the TCRdb table keeps only in-frame clones and is missing some. This sample yields some 190,000 clones, of which over 70% are seen a single time; 6% to 8.5% belongs to the top ten. The sample comprised peripheral blood. All receptors derive from a man between 60 and 75 years old with acute or convalescent COVID-19.

The V gene is TRBV18, the J gene TRBJ1-6; the D is unclear. Germline V gene lookup returns CDR1 KGHSH and CDR2 LQKENI. The CDR3 has 14 residues. Trimming removed 3 bases from V and 8 bases from J, with 11 bases in between. The CDR3 sequence is CASSPAGLDSPLHF. The CDR3 DNA reads as TGTGCCAGCTCACCGGCGGGCTTGGATTCACCCCTCCACTTT.

The V gene is TRBV9, the J gene TRBJ1-4; possibly TRBD1 for D (5 bases). The V gene lost 4 bases and the J gene lost 0 bases, with 10 bases spanning the gap. This CDR3 has 15 amino acids. Germline V gives CDR1 SGDLS, CDR2 YYNGEE. The CDR3, as DNA: TGTGCCAGCAGCCCTCCGGGGGCAACTAATGAAAAACTGTTTTTT. Translation gives CASSPPGATNEKLFF. Full variable domain (rest looked up from reference TRBV9 and TRBJ1-4): DSGVTQTPKHLITATGQRVTLRCSPRSGDLSVYWYQQSLDQGLQFLIQYYNGEERAKGNILERFSAQQFPDLHSELNLSSLELGDSALYFCASSPPGATNEKLFFGSGTQLSVL.

The chain is built from TRBV4-1 and TRBJ1-6; D unclear. CDR1 and CDR2 from the germline V gene are MGHRA and YSYEKL. V dropped 0 bases and J dropped 7 bases, with 10 bases sitting between them. This CDR3 comprises 15 residues. The CDR3 DNA is TGCGCCAGCAGCCAAGATCCCGCTACGAATTCACCCCTCCACTTT. This encodes CASSQDPATNSPLHF.

The rearrangement joins TRBV7-9 to TRBJ1-1, with 12 bases matching TRBD1. Germline V lookup: CDR1 SEHNR, CDR2 FQNEAQ (reference sequence). The CDR3 totals 16 residues. V lost 5 bases to trimming and J lost 7 bases; unmatched junction nucleotides: 11. The CDR3 nucleotides read TGTGCCAGCAGCGGACCGGGACAGGGGGCTGGTGGTGAAGCTTTCTTT. Protein sequence: CASSGPGQGAGGEAFF.

Only a few counts were recorded for this clone. This chain links TRBV4-2 with TRBJ2-2; 10 positions agree with TRBD2. The CDR3 extends over 19 amino acids. Germline V gene sequence: CDR1 LGHNA, CDR2 YNFKEQ. V dropped 2 bases and J dropped 4; count of bases not matched to a gene: 13. CDR3 amino acids: CASSQKLLAGASGTGELFF. DNA for the CDR3: TGTGCCAGCAGCCAAAAACTCCTAGCGGGGGCCTCGGGCACCGGGGAGCTGTTTTTT.

V is TRBV4-2 and J is TRBJ2-4; 11 bases agree with TRBD1. The CDR3 consists of 16 residues. The J segment lost 7 bases and the V segment lost 1 base, leaving 6 bases of the junction unmatched. CDR1 is LGHNA, CDR2 YNFKEQ, per germline. This chain's CDR3 is CASSQVWDRGLNIQYF. CDR3 bases: TGTGCCAGCAGCCAAGTTTGGGACAGGGGGTTGAACATTCAGTACTTC.

The chain uses TRBV6-1 and TRBJ2-4; no firm D call. The CDR3 length is 12 residues. Germline CDR1 reads MNHNS; CDR2 reads SASEGT. V was trimmed by 2 bases and J by 9 bases, leaving 8 bases between them. The chain's CDR3 is CASSEFRGIQYF. The CDR3 coding sequence is TGTGCCAGCAGTGAATTTCGAGGCATTCAGTACTTC.

The V and J genes are TRBV20-1 and TRBJ1-1; maybe TRBD1 (5 bases). In germline, CDR1 is DFQATT, CDR2 SNEGSKA (reference sequence). The CDR3 runs 13 residues. V shed 3 bases and J shed 1 base, with 9 bases lying between them. The CDR3 DNA reads as TGCAGTGCTAGTGGCGGGGCGAACACTGAAGCTTTCTTT. It translates to CSASGGANTEAFF.

The chain combines TRBV11-2 with TRBJ2-7; D ambiguous. V was cut by 3 bases and J by 5 bases, with 8 bases left in between. Germline loops: CDR1 SGHAT, CDR2 FQNNGV. This CDR3 has 12 amino acids. The CDR3 sequence is CASSFTNDEQYF. CDR3 in DNA: TGTGCCAGCAGCTTCACTAATGACGAGCAGTACTTC. Variable domain in full (rest from reference TRBV11-2 and TRBJ2-7): EAGVAQSPRYKIIEKRQSVAFWCNPISGHATLYWYQQILGQGPKLLIQFQNNGVVDDSQLPKDRFSAERLKGVDSTLKIQPAKLEDSAVYLCASSFTNDEQYFGPGTRLTVT.

The chain employs TRBV9 and TRBJ1-3; D remains ambiguous. In germline, CDR1 is SGDLS, CDR2 YYNGEE. This CDR3 spans 14 amino acids. The V gene lost 2 bases and the J gene lost 4 bases, with 10 bases spanning the gap. The chain's CDR3 is CASSVDNTGNTIYF. In nucleotides, the CDR3 is TGTGCCAGCAGCGTCGACAACACCGGAAACACCATATATTTT.

The chain is built from TRBV4-1 and TRBJ2-1, with 7 bases that match TRBD2. CDR3 length equals 16 residues. The ends lost 1 base at V and 2 bases at J; junction bases unmatched: 5. Germline CDR1 MGHRA, CDR2 YSYEKL. CDR3 sequence reads: CASSQGPGRTYNEQFF. CDR3 nucleotides: TGCGCCAGCAGCCAAGGCCCCGGGAGGACCTACAATGAGCAGTTCTTC.

This chain joins TRBV2 and TRBJ2-1; D perhaps matches TRBD2 (6 bases). CDR1 and CDR2 (germline): SNHLY, FYNNEI. This CDR3 spans 13 amino acids. Trimming removed 3 bases from V and 7 bases from J, with 10 bases in between. CDR3 in amino acids: CASSDGLTNEQFF. In DNA, the CDR3 is TGTGCCAGCAGTGATGGACTAACGAATGAGCAGTTCTTC. The full variable domain, completed using reference TRBV2 and TRBJ2-1, is EPEVTQTPSHQVTQMGQEVILRCVPISNHLYFYWYRQILGQKVEFLVSFYNNEISEKSEIFDDQFSVERPDGSNFTLKIRSTKLEDSAMYFCASSDGLTNEQFFGPGTRLTVL.

This clone was counted a single time. CDR3 sequence (DNA): TGTGCCATCAGACAGGGTAGCAATCAGCCCCAGCATTTT. Translated, it gives CAIRQGSNQPQHF. The chain links TRBV10-3 to TRBJ1-5; the D gene is possibly TRBD1 (6 bases). The germline V and J ends were trimmed by 6 bases and 0 bases, with 6 bases remaining between them. The CDR3 covers 13 residues. The germline gives CDR1 ENHRY, CDR2 SYGVKD.

The CDR3 region has the DNA TGTGCCAGCACCCGGACAGGGAACACTGAAGCTTTCTTT. It encodes CASTRTGNTEAFF. V and J are TRBV12-3 or TRBV12-4 and TRBJ1-1; the match to TRBD1 covers 7 bases. After removal of 7 bases from V and 1 base from J, the junction contained 3 bases not matched to a gene. There are 13 residues in the CDR3.

This chain connects TRBV3-1 (or the pseudogene TRBV3-2) to TRBJ2-5; the D gene is possibly TRBD2 (6 bases). Germline loops: CDR1 LGHDT, CDR2 YNNKEL (reference sequence). Trimming took off 4 bases at V and 4 bases at J, with 28 bases between the two ends. This CDR3 has 19 amino acids. In nucleotides, the CDR3 is TGTGCCAGCAGCCCCGGAGTTCAGGGCCCGTCTTGGGGGGTAGAGACCCAGTACTTC. It is translated as CASSPGVQGPSWGVETQYF.

This chain joins TRBV6-5 and TRBJ1-1; unclear D gene. CDR3 length equals 12 residues. Looked up from germline, CDR1 is MNHEY and CDR2 is SVGAGI. Trimming shortened V by 2 bases and J by 4 bases, and 5 bases separated the two germline ends. The CDR3, as DNA: TGTGCCAGCAGTTACCCCCTCACTGAAGCTTTCTTT. Translating gives CASSYPLTEAFF.

A single count supports this clone. This chain links TRBV6-6 with TRBJ1-5; D possibly corresponds to TRBD1 (5 bases). Trimming took off 0 bases at V and 0 bases at J, with 9 bases between the two ends. CDR3 size: 16 residues. CDR1 and CDR2 from the germline V gene are MNHNY and SVGAGI (reference sequence). The CDR3 DNA reads as TGTGCCAGCAGTTACTCACAGGAATATAGCAATCAGCCCCAGCATTTT. Translated, it gives CASSYSQEYSNQPQHF.

The V gene is TRBV6-2 or TRBV6-3, the J gene TRBJ2-5; no definite D call. CDR3 length: 13 amino acids. Germline lookup yields CDR1 MNHEY and CDR2 SVGEGT. The germline V and J ends were trimmed by 2 bases and 3 bases, with 7 bases remaining between them. CDR3 DNA sequence: TGTGCCAGCAGTTACCCAACAGAAGAGACCCAGTACTTC. This sequence encodes CASSYPTEETQYF.